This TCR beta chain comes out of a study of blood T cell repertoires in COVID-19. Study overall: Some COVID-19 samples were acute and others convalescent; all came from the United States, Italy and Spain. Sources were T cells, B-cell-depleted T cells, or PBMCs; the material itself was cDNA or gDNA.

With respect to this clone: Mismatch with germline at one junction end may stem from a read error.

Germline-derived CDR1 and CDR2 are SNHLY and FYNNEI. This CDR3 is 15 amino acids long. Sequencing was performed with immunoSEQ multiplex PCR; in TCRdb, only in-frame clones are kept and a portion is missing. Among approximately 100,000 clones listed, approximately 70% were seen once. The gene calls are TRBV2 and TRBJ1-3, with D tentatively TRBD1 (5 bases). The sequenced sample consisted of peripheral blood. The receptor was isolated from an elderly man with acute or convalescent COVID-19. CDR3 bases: TGTGCCAGCAGTGAAAGGCCGCAGGGTGGAGACACCATATATTTT. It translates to CASSERPQGGDTIYF.